This T cell receptor (beta chain) was captured in a study of T-cell memory formation after mild COVID-19. The overall study: Clusters were largely donor specific.

The CDR3 runs 15 residues. CDR1 and CDR2 from the germline V gene are SGHVS and FNYEAQ. J was trimmed by 7 bases and V by 4 bases; bases with no gene match: 9. TCRdb reprocessed the 5' RACE reads with MiXCR, giving one entry per CDR3 protein. The profile shows fewer than 700,000 distinct CDR3 sequences, about 22% of them singletons. General study points: Clones that got smaller from day 15 to 85 had even CD4/CD8, while clones growing later tipped toward CD4+.

A word on this clonotype: Its antigen is as yet unknown.

This sequence originates from an adult woman who had mild COVID-19 (a few samples of this study predate the infection). Cell type and time point are not known. The sample taken for sequencing was PBMCs or a T cell subset sorted from them (not recorded which). V usage is TRBV7-6 and J usage is TRBJ2-1; TRBD2 aligns across 8 bases. The DNA of the CDR3 is TGTGCCAGCAGCTCCAGTATCGGGGGGGTGAATGAGCAGTTCTTC. Residues: CASSSSIGGVNEQFF. Full variable domain (missing parts from reference TRBV7-6 and TRBJ2-1): GAGVSQSPRYKVTKRGQDVALRCDPISGHVSLYWYRQALGQGPEFLTYFNYEAQQDKSGLPNDRFSAERPEGSISTLTIQRTEQRDSAMYRCASSSSIGGVNEQFFGPGTRLTVL.